Below, 4 T cell receptor beta chains from the same sample are listed, as sequenced in a study of tumor and adjacent non-tumor tissue in lung cancer. TCRbeta libraries were built with three rounds of nested PCR, modified from ARM-PCR. TCRdb fed the multiplex PCR reads into MiXCR, producing one record per CDR3 protein. The table has approximately 66,000 distinct CDR3 sequences, about 55% seen once; the top ten hold more than 30%. No cell sorting was done before RNA was extracted from the tissue. This non-tumor lung sample came from over 3 cm beyond the tumor edge. Sequencing was carried out using distant non-tumor lung tissue. The receptors derive from a man aged 65-85 years with non-small cell lung cancer.

As for this clonotype: The germline gene is not matched at one end of the junction; a read error may be the cause. The rearrangement uses TRBV28 and TRBJ2-7; D not certain. The CDR3 runs to 11 residues. Per germline, CDR1 MDHEN and CDR2 SYDVKM. The CDR3 bases are TGTGCCAGCAGTATGGGGTACGGGCAGTACTTC. Its translation: CASSMGYGQYF. The whole variable domain, filled in from reference TRBV28 and TRBJ2-7, reads DVKVTQSSRYLVKRTGEKVFLECVQDMDHENMFWYRQDPGLGLRLIYFSYDVKMKEKGDIPEGYSVSREKKERFSLILESASTNQTSMYLCASSMGYGQYFGPGTRLTVT.

Comments on this clonotype: A read error may account for a junction end that differs from germline. The chain has TRBV30 and TRBJ2-1; perhaps TRBD2 as D (5 bases). The CDR3 has 14 amino acids. Germline lookup yields CDR1 GTSNPN and CDR2 SVGIG (reference sequence). The CDR3 nucleotides read TGTGCCTGGAGCCTCCTGGGAGTCTACAATGAGCAGTCCTTC. Residues: CAWSLLGVYNEQSF.

Notes on this clonotype: One junction end disagrees with the germline gene, perhaps due to a read error. V and J are TRBV6-2 or TRBV6-3 and TRBJ2-7, with D uncertain. Germline loops: CDR1 MNHEY, CDR2 SVGEGT. This CDR3 region has 15 residues. The DNA of the CDR3 is TGTGCCAGCAGTTACTTTTTCAGATGGGCCTATGAGCAGTACTTC. This sequence encodes CASSYFFRWAYEQYF.

As for this clonotype: This CDR3 is missing its conserved last phenylalanine or tryptophan, likely due to a read error. The chain employs TRBV5-6 and TRBJ1-5; D call uncertain. Trimming took off 1 base at V and 0 bases at J, with 14 bases between the two ends. Germline loops: CDR1 SGHDT, CDR2 YYEEEE. The CDR3 loop spans 17 amino acids. The CDR3: CASSLTRGIYSNQPQHS. The CDR3 DNA is TGTGCCAGCAGCTTGACTCGAGGGATATATAGCAATCAGCCCCAGCATTCT.